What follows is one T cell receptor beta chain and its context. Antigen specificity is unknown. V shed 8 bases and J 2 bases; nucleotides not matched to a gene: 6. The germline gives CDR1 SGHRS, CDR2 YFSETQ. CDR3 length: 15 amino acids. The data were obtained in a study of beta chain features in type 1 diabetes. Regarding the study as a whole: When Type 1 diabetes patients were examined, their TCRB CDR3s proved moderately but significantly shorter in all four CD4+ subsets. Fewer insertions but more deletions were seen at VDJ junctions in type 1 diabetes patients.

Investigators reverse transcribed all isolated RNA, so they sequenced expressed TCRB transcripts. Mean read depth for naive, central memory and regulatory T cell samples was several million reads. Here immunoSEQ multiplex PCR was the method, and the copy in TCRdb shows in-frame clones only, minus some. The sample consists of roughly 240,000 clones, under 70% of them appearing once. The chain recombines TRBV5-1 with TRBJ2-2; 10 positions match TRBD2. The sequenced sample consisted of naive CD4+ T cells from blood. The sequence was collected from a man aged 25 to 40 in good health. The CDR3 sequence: CASRGLADNTGELFF. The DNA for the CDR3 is TGCGCCAGTCGCGGACTAGCGGACAACACCGGGGAGCTGTTTTTT. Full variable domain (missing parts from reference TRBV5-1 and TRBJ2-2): KAGVTQTPRYLIKTRGQQVTLSCSPISGHRSVSWYQQTPGQGLQFLFEYFSETQRNKGNFPGRFSGRQFSNSRSEMNVSTLELGDSALYLCASRGLADNTGELFFGEGSRLTVL.